The 32 T cell receptor beta chains given below trace back to one sample, sequenced in a study of CD8 T cells in ankylosing spondylitis. TCRdb reprocessed the 5' RACE reads with MiXCR, giving one entry per CDR3 protein. The sample comprises around 340,000 distinct CDR3 sequences, approximately 22% of which are singletons, and around 13% rests with the top ten. Sequenced: blood, either unsorted or a sorted T cell fraction (not recorded which). The receptors here all came from a male donor with ankylosing spondylitis or in good health (not recorded which).

The V call is TRBV6-1, the J call TRBJ2-1; 8 nucleotides agree with TRBD2. V was clipped by 6 bases and J by 4 bases; unmatched bases: 5. CDR1 and CDR2 from the germline V gene are MNHNS and SASEGT. This CDR3 has 14 amino acids. The CDR3 DNA reads as TGTGCCAGCAGCGGGGGGGGACCTTACAATGAGCAGTTCTTC. It specifies CASSGGGPYNEQFF.

The V and J genes are TRBV7-8 and TRBJ2-1; D unresolved. The CDR3 has 17 residues. Germline V lookup: CDR1 SGHVS, CDR2 FQNEAQ. V was clipped by 0 bases and J by 3 bases, with 15 bases between them. The CDR3 loop reads CASSLAFVGSVYNEQFF. The DNA for the CDR3 is TGTGCCAGCAGCTTAGCGTTCGTGGGATCCGTCTACAATGAGCAGTTCTTC.

The rearrangement links TRBV7-3 to TRBJ2-5; 9 positions match TRBD2. The germline CDR1 and CDR2 sequences are SGHTA and FQGTGA. This CDR3 is 16 amino acids long. V lost 1 base, J lost 5 bases, and 8 bases stayed unmatched. DNA of the CDR3: TGTGCCAGCAGCTTAATAGCCAGCGGGGGGTTGGAGACCCAGTACTTC. It encodes CASSLIASGGLETQYF.

In its sample, this clonotype was seen many times. One junction end disagrees with the germline gene, perhaps due to a read error. The chain is built from TRBV12-3 or TRBV12-4 and TRBJ2-3; D is unresolved. The CDR3 length is 13 residues. The chain's CDR3 is CASSLVGTDTQYF. The CDR3 DNA sequence: TGTGCCAGCAGCTTAGTGGGCACAGATACGCAGTATTTT.

The chain is built from TRBV9 and TRBJ2-1; 7 bases are a match to TRBD2. This CDR3 is built from 15 residues. From germline, CDR1 is SGDLS and CDR2 YYNGEE. The ends lost 0 bases at V and 6 bases at J; junction bases unmatched: 6. CDR3 DNA sequence: TGTGCCAGCAGCGTAGACACTAGCGTTATCAATGAGCAGTTCTTC. Its protein is CASSVDTSVINEQFF. The full variable domain, in which reference TRBV9 and TRBJ2-1 provide the parts outside the CDR3, is DSGVTQTPKHLITATGQRVTLRCSPRSGDLSVYWYQQSLDQGLQFLIQYYNGEERAKGNILERFSAQQFPDLHSELNLSSLELGDSALYFCASSVDTSVINEQFFGPGTRLTVL.

This clonotype was recorded a few times. The rearrangement links TRBV12-3 or TRBV12-4 to TRBJ2-1, with D unclear. Trimming took off 6 bases at V and 7 bases at J, with 7 bases between the two ends. The length of the CDR3 is 11 residues. The CDR3 reads CASRRTNEQFF. CDR3 nucleotide sequence: TGTGCCAGCAGGCGAACGAATGAGCAGTTCTTC.

The genes are TRBV29-1 and TRBJ1-5; a weak D match, TRBD1 (6 bases). Germline V gene lookup returns CDR1 SQVTM and CDR2 ANQGSEA. The V end lost 6 bases, the J end lost 3 bases, and 9 bases lay between the germline ends. CDR3 size: 12 residues. The DNA of the CDR3 is TGCAGCGTAGGACAGAACAATCAGCCCCAGCATTTT. It translates to CSVGQNNQPQHF.

The table lists this clonotype with a few counts. CDR3 sequence: CASSAIPPWVDEQYF. The DNA for the CDR3 is TGTGCCAGCAGTGCTATCCCACCGTGGGTCGACGAGCAGTACTTC. The chain combines TRBV2 with TRBJ2-7, with D unresolved. V shed 4 bases and J shed 5 bases, with 18 bases lying between them. Germline-derived CDR1 and CDR2 are SNHLY and FYNNEI. The CDR3 loop spans 15 amino acids.

The chain employs TRBV7-8 and TRBJ2-7; D gene unclear. The CDR3 has 14 residues. Germline assignment: CDR1 SGHVS and CDR2 FQNEAQ. The V and J ends lost 5 bases and 2 bases respectively, with 13 bases between them. The DNA of the CDR3 is TGTGCCAGCAGCCCCGTGGGGATACCCTACGAGCAGTACTTC. Protein: CASSPVGIPYEQYF. The full variable domain, its missing parts supplied by reference TRBV7-8 and TRBJ2-7, is GAGVSQSPRYKVAKRGQDVALRCDPISGHVSLFWYQQALGQGPEFLTYFQNEAQLDKSGLPSDRFFAERPEGSVSTLKIQRTQQEDSAVYLCASSPVGIPYEQYFGPGTRLTVT.

The chain recombines TRBV29-1 with TRBJ2-3; no clear D. V was pared by 7 bases and J by 6 bases, with 11 bases between. The length of the CDR3 is 11 residues. Looked up from germline, CDR1 is SQVTM and CDR2 is ANQGSEA. CDR3 nucleotides: TGCAGCGAGCCAGCCGGGGATACGCAGTATTTT. Protein sequence: CSEPAGDTQYF.

This clonotype was counted only a few times. The chain combines TRBV30 with TRBJ2-7; TRBD1 matches at 7 bases. J lost 9 bases, V lost 0 bases, and 8 bases had no gene match. Per germline, CDR1 GTSNPN and CDR2 SVGIG (reference sequence). The CDR3 extends over 13 amino acids. The DNA for the CDR3 is TGTGCCTGGAGTGTAACAGGGGCCGACGGGCAGTACTTC. Residues: CAWSVTGADGQYF.

Only a few counts were recorded for this clonotype. The CDR3 sequence is CASSPLRAGAGAEELFF. CDR3 nucleotides: TGTGCCAGCAGCCCCCTTAGAGCGGGGGCAGGGGCGGAGGAGCTGTTTTTT. V is TRBV4-2 and J is TRBJ2-2; 8 bases map to TRBD2. Trimming took 4 bases from V and 10 from J; bases not matched to a gene: 17. The CDR3 spans 17 residues. Germline V gives CDR1 LGHNA, CDR2 YNFKEQ.

This clonotype came up a few times. V is TRBV6-1 and J is TRBJ2-5; possibly TRBD1 for D (5 bases). CDR1 is MNHNS, CDR2 SASEGT, per germline. Trimming removed 2 bases at V and 5 bases at J, with 18 bases between. The CDR3 spans 16 residues. The CDR3 loop reads CASSELAGRVGETQYF. Here the CDR3 DNA reads TGTGCCAGCAGTGAACTGGCCGGCAGGGTCGGGGAGACCCAGTACTTC.

V usage is TRBV27 and J usage is TRBJ2-7, with TRBD1 identical over 12 bases. Germline assignment: CDR1 MNHEY and CDR2 SMNVEV (reference sequence). Germline trimming cut 6 bases from V and 7 bases from J; bases unmatched to any gene: 7. The CDR3 consists of 14 residues. CDR3 coding DNA: TGTGCCAGCAGCCCCGGGACAGGGGGCAAAGAGCAGTACTTC. Its protein product is CASSPGTGGKEQYF.

There are a few counts of this clonotype. The chain has TRBV4-1 and TRBJ2-7, with 9 bases identical to TRBD1. The CDR3 spans 16 residues. Germline-derived CDR1 and CDR2 are MGHRA and YSYEKL. Unmatched junction bases numbered 10, after V lost 5 bases and J lost 2 bases. CDR3 sequence (DNA): TGCGCCAGCAGCGTACACCGGGGACAGGGTACCTACGAGCAGTACTTC. Its translation is CASSVHRGQGTYEQYF.

The rearrangement links TRBV12-3 or TRBV12-4 to TRBJ2-5; no reliable D call. V lost 1 base, J lost 3 bases, and 6 bases lay in between. CDR3 size: 13 residues. Written as DNA, the CDR3 is TGTGCCAGCAGTTTAGTAGGGAAAGAGACCCAGTACTTC. It translates to CASSLVGKETQYF.

This clonotype was counted only a few times. The chain links TRBV6-2 or TRBV6-3 to TRBJ2-7, with 7 bases aligning to TRBD2. V shed 0 bases, J shed 1 base, and the junction held 6 bases outside the gene matches. The CDR3 spans 16 residues. Looked up from germline, CDR1 is MNHEY and CDR2 is SVGEGT. CDR3 loop: CASSYSRGRPSYEQYF. The CDR3 nucleotides are TGTGCCAGCAGTTACTCGCGGGGGAGACCGTCCTACGAGCAGTACTTC.

This clonotype showed up just a few times. The chain has TRBV20-1 and TRBJ1-2; no clear D. Germline V CDR1 and CDR2: DFQATT, SNEGSKA (reference sequence). This CDR3 spans 13 amino acids. Trimming cost V 0 bases and J 5 bases, with 10 bases left between them. The CDR3 protein is CSARERDMYGYTF. As DNA, the CDR3 is TGCAGTGCTAGAGAGCGGGATATGTATGGCTACACCTTC.

This clonotype was detected many times. V and J are TRBV7-9 and TRBJ2-7; D possibly uses TRBD1 or TRBD2 (5 bases each). The length of the CDR3 is 14 residues. The ends were cut back, 1 base at V and 2 bases at J, with 9 bases in the middle. CDR1 is SEHNR and CDR2 is FQNEAQ in the germline V gene (reference sequence). CDR3 in DNA: TGTGCCAGCAGCTTAGGGGGGTTGACCTACGAGCAGTACTTC. It specifies CASSLGGLTYEQYF.

This clonotype was counted only a few times. The V and J genes are TRBV11-2 and TRBJ2-7; D unclear. V was shortened by 7 bases and J by 3 bases, with 16 bases between the two germline ends. Germline CDR1 reads SGHAT; CDR2 reads FQNNGV. The CDR3 is 14 amino acids. CDR3: CASIQPFGNYEQYF. The CDR3 DNA reads TGTGCCAGCATCCAACCGTTTGGTAACTACGAGCAGTACTTC.

This sequence joins TRBV29-1 and TRBJ2-7, with 8 positions matching TRBD1. Germline lookup yields CDR1 SQVTM and CDR2 ANQGSEA. The CDR3 contains 17 residues. J lost 1 base, V lost 7 bases, and 18 bases had no gene match. CDR3 sequence: CSAQPPTSGGLSYEQYF. CDR3 sequence (DNA): TGCAGCGCCCAACCTCCAACCTCAGGGGGCCTATCCTACGAGCAGTACTTC.

The chain couples TRBV7-8 to TRBJ2-7; TRBD2 is a possible D gene (5 bases). V was shortened by 5 bases and J by 6 bases, with 17 bases between the two germline ends. From germline, CDR1 is SGHVS and CDR2 FQNEAQ. The CDR3 is 14 residues long. The CDR3 DNA reads as TGTGCCAGCAGCACGACTATATATCGGTCCGAGCAGTACTTC. The encoded protein is CASSTTIYRSEQYF.

This clonotype was seen more than once but under ten times. The chain has TRBV13 and TRBJ2-5; D gene uncertain. Germline assignment: CDR1 PRHDT and CDR2 FYEKMQ (reference sequence). CDR3 length equals 14 residues. Trimming took 3 bases from V and 2 from J, leaving 10 bases between them. CDR3 sequence reads: CASSLTNRQETQYF. The DNA of the CDR3 is TGTGCCAGCAGCTTGACGAATAGACAAGAGACCCAGTACTTC.

In this sample, this clonotype turned up a few times. This rearrangement joins TRBV6-2 or TRBV6-3 to TRBJ1-5, with D perhaps matching TRBD1 (5 bases). Trimming pared 7 bases from V and 5 bases from J, leaving 15 bases between. This CDR3 is built from 14 residues. The germline V gene has CDR1 MNHEY and CDR2 SVGEGT. The CDR3 DNA follows: TGTGCCAGCACCCCCACGTTAGGGGATCAGCCCCAGCATTTT. It translates to CASTPTLGDQPQHF.

This clonotype has only a few counts. The rearrangement joins TRBV2 to TRBJ1-2; no clear D gene. This CDR3 has 11 amino acids. V lost 7 bases to trimming and J lost 2 bases, with 5 bases between them. Germline V gives CDR1 SNHLY, CDR2 FYNNEI. The CDR3 sequence is CASNDNYGYTF. The DNA of the CDR3 is TGTGCCAGCAATGACAACTATGGCTACACCTTC.

The genes are TRBV30 and TRBJ2-7; D possibly matches TRBD1 or TRBD2 (5 bases each). Germline V gene data show CDR1 as GTSNPN and CDR2 as SVGIG (reference sequence). CDR3 length: 13 residues. V lost 3 bases, J lost 7 bases, and 16 bases lay in between. The CDR3 loop is CAWSDRGVGEQYF. In DNA form, the CDR3 reads TGTGCCTGGAGCGATCGAGGGGTGGGAGAGCAGTACTTC.

This rearrangement joins TRBV30 to TRBJ2-2, with D maybe TRBD1 (6 bases). The CDR3 contains 13 residues. Looked up from germline, CDR1 is GTSNPN and CDR2 is SVGIG (reference sequence). V was trimmed by 2 bases and J by 5 bases, leaving 9 bases between them. The CDR3 DNA is TGTGCCTGGAGTCCCCAGGGGACCGGGGAGCTGTTTTTT. Translation gives CAWSPQGTGELFF. The full variable domain, with the rest looked up from reference TRBV30 and TRBJ2-2, is SQTIHQWPATLVQPVGSPLSLECTVEGTSNPNLYWYRQAAGRGLQLLFYSVGIGQISSEVPQNLSASRPQDRQFILSSKKLLLSDSGFYLCAWSPQGTGELFFGEGSRLTVL.

This clonotype was counted a few times. J is TRBJ1-5 and V is TRBV6-1; the D is unclear. Trimming took 2 bases from V and 3 from J, leaving 5 bases between them. The germline CDR1 and CDR2 sequences are MNHNS and SASEGT. There are 13 residues in the CDR3. DNA of the CDR3: TGTGCCAGCAGTGAATCCCTCAATCAGCCCCAGCATTTT. Protein: CASSESLNQPQHF.

The chain employs TRBV29-1 and TRBJ2-7; the match to TRBD1 covers 7 bases. V was clipped by 3 bases and J by 4 bases; unmatched bases: 6. Germline loops: CDR1 SQVTM, CDR2 ANQGSEA. The CDR3 sequence is 13 residues long. This CDR3 reads CSVEWQGEYEQYF. In DNA form, the CDR3 reads TGCAGCGTTGAGTGGCAGGGGGAGTACGAGCAGTACTTC.

V and J are TRBV4-1 and TRBJ1-1, with D perhaps matching TRBD1 (5 bases). CDR3 length: 15 residues. V lost 4 bases and J 1 base, leaving 13 bases between the germline ends. Germline V gene sequence: CDR1 MGHRA, CDR2 YSYEKL. The CDR3 DNA is TGCGCCAGCAGCCGGGGGGGAGAGACGAACACTGAAGCTTTCTTT. It is translated as CASSRGGETNTEAFF.

The sample holds many counts of this clonotype. This chain connects TRBV5-5 to TRBJ2-3; D gene unclear. V was shortened by 0 bases and J by 2 bases, with 10 bases between the two germline ends. Germline V gene data show CDR1 as SGHKS and CDR2 as YYEKEE (reference sequence). The length of the CDR3 is 15 residues. CDR3 region: CASSLVGSLTDTQYF. The CDR3 DNA is TGTGCCAGCAGCTTGGTAGGGTCTCTCACAGATACGCAGTATTTT. Using reference TRBV5-5 and TRBJ2-3 for the parts outside the CDR3, the full variable domain is DAGVTQSPTHLIKTRGQQVTLRCSPISGHKSVSWYQQVLGQGPQFIFQYYEKEERGRGNFPDRFSARQFPNYSSELNVNALLLGDSALYLCASSLVGSLTDTQYFGPGTRLTVL.

This rearrangement joins TRBV12-3 or TRBV12-4 to TRBJ2-5; D may correspond to TRBD1 or TRBD2 (5 bases each). Trimming took off 6 bases at V and 5 bases at J, with 16 bases between the two ends. The CDR3 length is 14 residues. In nucleotides, the CDR3 is TGTGCCAGCAGCCGCCGACAGTGGGAGGAGACCCAGTACTTC. It codes for CASSRRQWEETQYF.